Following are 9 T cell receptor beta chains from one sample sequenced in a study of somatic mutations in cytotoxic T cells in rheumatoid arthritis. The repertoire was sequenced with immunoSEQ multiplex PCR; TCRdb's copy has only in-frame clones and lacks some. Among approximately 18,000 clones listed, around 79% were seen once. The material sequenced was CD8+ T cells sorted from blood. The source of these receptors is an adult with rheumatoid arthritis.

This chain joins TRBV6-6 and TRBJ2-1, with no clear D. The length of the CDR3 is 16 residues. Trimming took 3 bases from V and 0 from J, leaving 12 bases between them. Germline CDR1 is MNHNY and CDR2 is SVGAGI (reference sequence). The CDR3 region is CASSYILSTSYNEQFF. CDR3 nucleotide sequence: TGTGCCAGCAGTTATATCCTCAGTACCTCCTACAATGAGCAGTTCTTC.

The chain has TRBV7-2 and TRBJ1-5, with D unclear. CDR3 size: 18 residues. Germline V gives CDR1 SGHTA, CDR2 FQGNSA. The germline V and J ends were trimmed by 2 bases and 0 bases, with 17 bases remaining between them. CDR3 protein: CASSLFLSLRNSNQPQHF. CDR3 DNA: TGTGCCAGCAGCTTATTTTTAAGTTTGAGAAATAGCAATCAGCCCCAGCATTTT.

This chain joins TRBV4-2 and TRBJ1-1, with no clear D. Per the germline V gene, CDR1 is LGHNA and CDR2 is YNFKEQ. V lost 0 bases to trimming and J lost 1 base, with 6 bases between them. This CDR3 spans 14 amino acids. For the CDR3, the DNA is TGTGCCAGCAGCCAAGATACGGGGAACACTGAAGCTTTCTTT. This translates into CASSQDTGNTEAFF.

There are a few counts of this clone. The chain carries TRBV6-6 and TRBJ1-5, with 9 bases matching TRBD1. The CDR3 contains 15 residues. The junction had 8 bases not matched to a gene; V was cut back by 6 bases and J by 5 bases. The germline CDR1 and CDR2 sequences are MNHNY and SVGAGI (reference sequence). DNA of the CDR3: TGTGCCAGCAGCCGGGGACAGGGTGTGCATCAGCCCCAGCATTTT. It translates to CASSRGQGVHQPQHF.

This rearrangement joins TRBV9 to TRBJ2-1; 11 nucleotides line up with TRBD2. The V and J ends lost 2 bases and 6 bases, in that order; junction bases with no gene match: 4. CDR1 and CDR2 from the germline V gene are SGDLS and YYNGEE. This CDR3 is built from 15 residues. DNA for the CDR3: TGTGCCAGCAGCGTCGGGACTAGCGGCTCCAATGAGCAGTTCTTC. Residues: CASSVGTSGSNEQFF.

The CDR3, as DNA: TGTGCCAGCAGTCGCCGGGACAGGGGTATGACTAATGAAAAACTGTTTTTT. Translated: CASSRRDRGMTNEKLFF. The chain couples TRBV11-1 to TRBJ1-4; TRBD1 matches at 10 bases. The germline V gene has CDR1 SGHAT and CDR2 FQDESV (reference sequence). V trimming: 6 bases; J trimming: 2 bases; junction bases outside the gene matches: 9. The CDR3 is 17 residues long.

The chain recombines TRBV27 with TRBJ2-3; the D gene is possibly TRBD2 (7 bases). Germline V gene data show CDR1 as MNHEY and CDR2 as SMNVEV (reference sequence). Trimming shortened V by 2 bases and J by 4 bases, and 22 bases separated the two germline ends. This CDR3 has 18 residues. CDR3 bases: TGTGCCAGCAGTTTAAACCCAGCGGGACAATCCGTCGCAGATACGCAGTATTTT. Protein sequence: CASSLNPAGQSVADTQYF.

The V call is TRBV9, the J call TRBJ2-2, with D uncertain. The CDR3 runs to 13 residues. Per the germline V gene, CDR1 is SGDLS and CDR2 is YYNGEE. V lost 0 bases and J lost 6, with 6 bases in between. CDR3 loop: CASSVVDPGELFF. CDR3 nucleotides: TGTGCCAGCAGCGTAGTAGATCCCGGGGAGCTGTTTTTT.

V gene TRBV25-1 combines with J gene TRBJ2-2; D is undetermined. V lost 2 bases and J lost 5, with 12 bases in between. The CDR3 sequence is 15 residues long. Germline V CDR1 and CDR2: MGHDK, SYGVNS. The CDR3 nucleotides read TGTGCCAGCAGTGAAGGCGGATCGGTTACCGGGGAGCTGTTTTTT. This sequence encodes CASSEGGSVTGELFF.